Below are 6 T cell receptor beta chains sequenced from a single sample in a study of radiation and T cells in renal cell carcinoma. The method was immunoSEQ multiplex PCR; TCRdb's version includes in-frame clones alone and lacks a portion of them. Of about 22,000 clones listed, about 80% are singletons. Time point indicated: baseline pretreatment blood. Regarding treatment: 15 Gy SBRT to primary tumor, nephrectomy 4 weeks later. Sequencing was performed on blood, taken from a patient whose treatment included radiotherapy and nephrectomy. These receptors originate from a man aged 55 to 70 with renal cell carcinoma.

This clone turned up a few times. For the CDR3, the DNA is TGTGCCAGTAGTCCAGGACGGATAGGGAACACTGAAGCTTTCTTT. Translated, it gives CASSPGRIGNTEAFF. The V gene is TRBV19, the J gene TRBJ1-1; D gene unclear. Trimming left V 5 bases short and J 1 base short, with 14 bases between. The CDR3 has 15 residues. CDR1 and CDR2 (germline): LNHDA, SQIVND (reference sequence).

On this clone: A much larger clone is a single base away; this may be a read error. The gene calls are TRBV27 and TRBJ1-6; unclear D gene. This CDR3 contains 13 residues. Germline CDR1 MNHEY, CDR2 SMNVEV (reference sequence). Trimming left V 6 bases short and J 0 bases short, with 3 bases between. This chain's CDR3 is CASSPSYNSPLHF. The CDR3 DNA reads as TGTGCCAGCAGCCCCTCCTATAATTCACCCCTCCACTTT.

The chain employs TRBV11-2 and TRBJ2-2; 10 bases line up with TRBD2. Germline CDR1 is SGHAT and CDR2 is FQNNGV. Germline trimming cut 5 bases from V and 6 bases from J; bases unmatched to any gene: 6. CDR3 length equals 15 residues. CDR3 in amino acids: CASSPTSGWAGELFF. The CDR3 DNA sequence: TGTGCCAGCAGCCCGACTAGCGGGTGGGCCGGGGAGCTGTTTTTT.

The rearrangement uses TRBV5-4 and TRBJ2-2; D possibly corresponds to TRBD2 (6 bases). The length of the CDR3 is 15 residues. Deletions cut 3 bases from V and 6 bases from J, with 15 bases between. From germline, CDR1 is SGHNT and CDR2 YYREEE (reference sequence). The chain's CDR3 is CASSWSGPRAGELFF. Here the CDR3 DNA reads TGTGCCAGCAGCTGGAGCGGGCCGCGGGCCGGGGAGCTGTTTTTT.

The chain employs TRBV11-3 and TRBJ2-3; 9 bases fit TRBD2. Germline V gene sequence: CDR1 SGHNT, CDR2 YENEEA. V gave up 3 bases and J gave up 5 bases; unmatched junction bases: 12. The CDR3 covers 17 residues. CDR3 sequence: CASSLRSGSAGIDTQYF. The DNA of the CDR3 is TGTGCCAGCAGCTTGCGTAGCGGGAGTGCGGGTATAGATACGCAGTATTTT.

The chain joins TRBV7-3 to TRBJ1-1; tentative D call: TRBD1 (6 bases). Trimming stripped 6 bases from V and 2 bases from J, with 13 bases between. Looked up from germline, CDR1 is SGHTA and CDR2 is FQGTGA. The length of the CDR3 is 14 residues. In DNA, the CDR3 is TGTGCCAGCAGTTACGGGGGACAAAACACTGAAGCTTTCTTT. It translates to CASSYGGQNTEAFF. Full variable domain (outside the CDR3, taken from reference TRBV7-3 and TRBJ1-1): GAGVSQTPSNKVTEKGKYVELRCDPISGHTALYWYRQSLGQGPEFLIYFQGTGAADDSGLPNDRFFAVRPEGSVSTLKIQRTERGDSAVYLCASSYGGQNTEAFFGQGTRLTVV.